This T cell receptor (beta chain) was recovered during a study of blood T cell repertoires in COVID-19. Study background: Some COVID-19 samples were acute and others convalescent; all came from the United States, Italy and Spain. In each case, the material was cDNA or gDNA derived from T cells, B-cell-depleted T cells, or PBMCs.

Trimming took off 2 bases at V and 10 bases at J, with 15 bases between the two ends. The CDR3 runs to 15 residues. Looked up from germline, CDR1 is LGHDT and CDR2 is YNNKEL (reference sequence). Authors' data handling: Estimates of nucleated cell counts were drawn from the amplification of reference gene primers. This table comes from immunoSEQ multiplex PCR, and its TCRdb copy is limited to in-frame clones, with some not included. The V and J calls and the clone size are those of that table, but D and trimming were determined from the DNA. Seen here are hundreds of thousands of clones, approximately 80% observed once, and the top ten hold 4.1%.

Sequencing was done on a sample of peripheral blood. The source of this sequence is a woman in her fifties or sixties with active or convalescent COVID-19. The gene calls are TRBV3-1 (or the pseudogene TRBV3-2) and TRBJ1-6; D is possibly TRBD1 (5 bases). The CDR3 loop is CASSQTGLVWSPLHF. The CDR3 DNA sequence: TGTGCCAGCAGCCAAACGGGACTGGTTTGGTCACCCCTCCACTTT.